This T cell receptor (beta chain) is drawn from a study of blood T cell repertoires in COVID-19. Across the study: Sites across the United States, Italy and Spain contributed samples from acute and convalescent COVID-19. T cells, B-cell-depleted T cells, or PBMCs supplied cDNA or gDNA.

Original processing methods: Nucleated cell counts were estimated from reference gene primer amplification. Assay: immunoSEQ multiplex PCR; the TCRdb copy retains only in-frame clones and omits some. V and J calls and clone size come straight from that table; D and trimming were deduced from the DNA. The sample holds some 280,000 clones, approximately 86% seen once. The germline gives CDR1 SNHLY, CDR2 FYNNEI. V was trimmed by 4 bases and J by 7 bases, leaving 10 bases between them. The CDR3 has 12 amino acids. The clonotype originates from a woman aged 45-65 years with active or convalescent COVID-19. This chain joins TRBV2 and TRBJ1-2, with D possibly matching TRBD1 (6 bases). The specimen sequenced was peripheral blood. The chain's CDR3 is CASSAGAGGYTF. CDR3 DNA sequence: TGTGCCAGCAGTGCAGGGGCGGGTGGCTACACCTTC.